This T cell receptor (beta chain) comes out of a study of metastatic and nonmetastatic thyroid tumors. Whole-study context: The study looked at repertoires side by side in blood and in tumor or nodule tissue from malignant and benign thyroid patients. Overall study findings and caveats: Compared with benign nodules, malignant thyroid tumors were reported to have significantly higher TCR beta diversity in both blood and tumor.

Per the authors' pipeline: Clinicopathological groups differed in CDR3, with these differences serving to build a distant-metastasis classifier for papillary thyroid cancer. TCRdb re-called clones from the PCR reads using MiXCR. These V and J calls are TCRdb output, not the study's own analysis. Of about 45,000 clones listed, 4% to 5% are singletons. V lost 4 bases to trimming and J lost 6 bases; unmatched junction nucleotides: 12. The CDR3 contains 17 residues. Germline loops: CDR1 SQVTM, CDR2 ANQGSEA. Every patient underwent thyroid surgery untreated. This clone was recorded at least ten times. What it recognizes is unknown.

Material for sequencing was blood. The sequence derives from a female donor with papillary thyroid cancer or a benign thyroid nodule (not recorded which). Some clones in this sample may be carry-over from other donors' samples. The J gene is TRBJ2-2, the V gene TRBV29-1; 12 nucleotides match TRBD2. The DNA for the CDR3 is TGCAGCGTTGCGCTAGCGGGAGGGCCAAGTCTCGCCGGGGAGCTGTTTTTT. Protein: CSVALAGGPSLAGELFF.